Listed below are T cell receptor beta chains from one sample, sequenced in a study of blood T cell repertoires in COVID-19. Assay used: immunoSEQ multiplex PCR; TCRdb lists only in-frame clones, some missing. The table includes about 480,000 clones, around 87% detected once. Sequenced: PBMCs or T cells enriched from blood (not recorded which). Every receptor here comes from a woman between 40 and 50 years old who had recovered from COVID-19. The CDR3 runs from the conserved cysteine through the conserved F or W. The order of the fields is J gene, V gene, CDR3 protein.

TRBJ1-1 TRBV4-1 CASSQDALMNTEAFF
TRBJ2-1 TRBV7-8 CASSLKTGGEFF
TRBJ2-3 TRBV5-1 CASEGGPTDTQYF
TRBJ1-3 TRBV7-7 CASSPAGQGISGNTIYF
TRBJ2-7 TRBV27 CASSLVGGPYEQYF
TRBJ2-1 TRBV5-4 CASSLGVDTSYNEQFF
TRBJ2-2 TRBV27 CASSLSRLADYTGELFF
TRBJ2-3 TRBV6-2/TRBV6-3 CASSYRGGRAADTQYF
TRBJ1-1 TRBV4-3 CASSQDYSAPGAFF
TRBJ2-7 TRBV11-2 CASSLATGRSYEQYF
TRBJ2-7 TRBV7-9 CASSVLLGQGGNEQYF
TRBJ1-2 TRBV15 CATSSDINRMGSNYGYTF
TRBJ2-1 TRBV5-1 CASTMGGREILLGEQFF
TRBJ2-5 TRBV6-9 CASNFFWNRKETQYF
TRBJ2-2 TRBV6-4 CASSAGYTGELFF
TRBJ1-1 TRBV6-5 CASSFSGARNTEAFF
TRBJ2-1 TRBV5-4 CASSPGTGSPYNEQFF
TRBJ2-5 TRBV6-2/TRBV6-3 CASSRFRDRQETQYF
TRBJ2-5 TRBV7-2 CASSSTGQQETQYF
TRBJ1-2 TRBV15 CATSRVSGGGYGYTF
TRBJ2-5 TRBV9 CASSLSGAQETQYF
TRBJ1-1 TRBV11-2 CASSLRFDSSEAFF